The T cell receptor (beta chain) under discussion was sequenced for a study of control samples from healthy donors and cancer patients. TCRdb keeps only in-frame clones here, not all; method: immunoSEQ multiplex PCR. The sample has over 100,000 clones, 90% seen once. The CDR3 sequence is 15 residues long. V was pared by 4 bases and J by 8 bases, with 19 bases between. Germline values: CDR1 SGHRS, CDR2 YFSETQ. This chain joins TRBV5-1 and TRBJ2-1; D could derive from TRBD1 or TRBD2 (5 bases each). This clonotype was sampled from a human donor in good health. The donor label of this sample is uncertain. Source material: blood. The CDR3 region is CASSQTKGTRDEQFF. The CDR3 nucleotides read TGCGCCAGCAGCCAAACAAAGGGGACGAGGGATGAGCAGTTCTTC.